The clone carrying this TCR beta chain has a handful of counts. Its antigen is undetermined. This entry comes from a study of CD8 T cells in ankylosing spondylitis. CDR3 length equals 13 residues. CDR1 is MNHEY, CDR2 SMNVEV, per germline (reference sequence). V was clipped by 5 bases and J by 2 bases, with 7 bases between them. TCRdb re-analysed the 5' RACE reads in MiXCR, keeping a single row per CDR3 protein. The repertoire holds hundreds of thousands of distinct CDR3 sequences, with over 9.5% as singletons. Study outcomes and limitations: Several highly homologous variants formed a TCR beta motif that appeared characteristic of ankylosing spondylitis blood.

The rearrangement links TRBV27 to TRBJ1-5; no reliable D call. This TCR came from a male donor with ankylosing spondylitis. The sample taken for sequencing was blood, either unsorted or a sorted T cell fraction (not recorded which). CDR3 loop: CASSNGGNQPQHF. The CDR3 DNA sequence: TGTGCCAGCAGTAATGGGGGCAATCAGCCCCAGCATTTT.